Sequencing of this T cell receptor (beta chain) was carried out in a study of blood T cell repertoires in COVID-19. Method: immunoSEQ multiplex PCR; TCRdb's copy keeps in-frame clones and lacks some. Here the sample spans about 100,000 clones, roughly 87% being singletons. CDR1 SGHRS and CDR2 YFSETQ come from the germline V gene. Trimming cost V 1 base and J 0 bases; bases outside gene matches: 0. This CDR3 has 15 amino acids. The genes are TRBV5-1 and TRBJ2-1; 8 bases fit TRBD1. The sequenced sample consisted of peripheral blood. The TCR was taken from a man younger than 45 in a cohort sampled during active COVID-19. CDR3 amino acids: CASSLTGGSYNEQFF. CDR3 nucleotide sequence: TGCGCCAGCAGCTTGACAGGGGGCTCCTACAATGAGCAGTTCTTC.